The sequence of this T cell receptor (beta chain) was determined in a study of blood T cell repertoires in COVID-19. Study as a whole: Samples taken during acute and convalescent COVID-19 were collected in the United States, Italy and Spain.

Sequenced by immunoSEQ multiplex PCR; TCRdb stores in-frame clones only, minus some. There are about 150,000 clones in the sample; approximately 80% occur only once, and about 12% lies in the top ten. The CDR3 sequence is 14 residues long. From germline, CDR1 is SGHAT and CDR2 FQDESV (reference sequence). After removal of 5 bases from V and 3 bases from J, the junction contained 3 bases not matched to a gene. The Seattle patients joined while their infection was active and were tracked longitudinally afterward. This clone was recorded once. The source is an older woman with COVID-19, enrolled during active disease. The sequenced material came from peripheral blood. The chain uses TRBV11-1 and TRBJ1-3, with 8 bases matching TRBD1. The CDR3 nucleotides read TGTGCCAGCAGCCGGACAGGGAATGGAAACACCATATATTTT. Translation gives CASSRTGNGNTIYF.